The sequence of this TCR beta chain was determined in a study of blood T cells in healthy people across ages (dated by TCRdb to the mid-2010s). About the investigation overall: In model experiments, template switching captured roughly one uniquely barcoded TCR beta cDNA molecule for every two T cells. Age-related changes in TCR beta repertoire diversity were measured in the study by deep sequencing normalized with unique cDNA molecular identifiers. The donors were split into four age groups: young (average around 15 years), middle-aged (around 40), aged (more than 60) and long-lived (roughly 80). Donors of different ages were randomly distributed across sequencing lanes to avoid experimental bias. Two additional independent replicas of 1 million unique cDNA reads from the same blood draw were analyzed for two donors (one aged 18 to 30 and one aged 80 or older).

As concerns this clonotype: No antigen is known for it. The input lacks base qualities; no much larger clone sits a single base away.

Broad study findings and their caveats: Compared with the aged group, the long-lived group had more naive CD4+ T cells, fewer expanded clones and increased TCR diversity, suggesting age selection. Conclusive comparison of naive and antigen-experienced compartments was prevented by the profiling of bulk unsorted PBMCs. Donor CMV infection status was unknown, potentially confounding age-related changes in expanded clonotypes. A strong correlation was found between observed TCR beta diversity and the percentage of naive T cells measured by flow cytometry. Estimates of total diversity from one million sequenced T cells were regarded as lower bounds and underestimates. Observed TCR beta diversity per million T cells fell roughly linearly with age, and a significant reduction was already apparent by age around 39.

Donors were under 40 systemically healthy Caucasian individuals from Russia aged roughly 6 to 95 years. About 10 milliliters of peripheral blood were collected from each donor into EDTA-treated Vacutainer tubes. Ficoll-Paque density-gradient centrifugation was used to isolate PBMCs, with at least 6.5 million per sample. Trizol reagent was used to extract total RNA from the PBMCs, yielding at least 6 micrograms per sample. The percentages of naive CD45RAhigh/CD27high T cells were determined by flow cytometry on a PBMC aliquot from every donor. The library was prepared using 5' RACE. Instrument on record: Illumina HiSeq 2500. The second PCR ran for about 6 to 12 cycles and used a J-beta primer mix along with a sample-barcoded 5' primer. A template-switch 5' adaptor carrying 12 random nucleotides introduced a unique molecular identifier onto each TCR beta cDNA molecule. At least 3 million CDR3-containing paired-end reads were obtained from each sample. First-strand cDNA was synthesized from all RNA with the Mint cDNA synthesis kit, primed by a TRBC-specific oligonucleotide. After uracil-DNA glycosylase treatment, a first 18-cycle PCR used universal primers M1SS and BC2_uni_R on all cDNA. Concerning the study's data processing: Each sample was normalized by randomly selecting 1 million high-quality reads, each carrying a distinct molecular identifier. Instead of being binned into consensus sequences, reads with shared molecular identifiers were discarded. MiTCR, set to a Q25 quality threshold and the strictest error-elimination algorithm, was used for CDR3 identification, clonotype clustering and error correction. A nonparametric unseen species model with Euler transformation was used to estimate a lower bound on total TCR beta diversity. TCRdb redid the processing of the public reads, applying fastp at Q25 and MiXCR, and retained in-frame beta chains. Every entry covers one CDR3 protein and lists the most common genes and DNA from its rows. The V and J calls follow TCRdb's processing rather than the paper's. This sample has 850,000 to 1,000,000 distinct CDR3 sequences in its table, and just over 50% of those were observed once. The ten largest clonotypes hold over 20% of the sample.

The sample taken for sequencing was blood. The TCR comes from an older woman in good health.

The DNA sequence reads TGCAGTGCCGCGGTTAGAATAGACGAGCAGTACTTC. It encodes CSAAVRIDEQYF. The chain uses TRBV20-1 and TRBJ2-7, with no confidently assigned D gene. The germline ends are 14 bases apart after V is trimmed by 6 bases and J by 5 bases. From its cysteine to its phenylalanine, the CDR3 spans 12 amino acids. This entry keeps only the CDR3 DNA: 36 bases, framed from base 1. CDR1 and CDR2 were assigned from the germline V gene (reference sequence) as DFQATT and SNEGSKA.